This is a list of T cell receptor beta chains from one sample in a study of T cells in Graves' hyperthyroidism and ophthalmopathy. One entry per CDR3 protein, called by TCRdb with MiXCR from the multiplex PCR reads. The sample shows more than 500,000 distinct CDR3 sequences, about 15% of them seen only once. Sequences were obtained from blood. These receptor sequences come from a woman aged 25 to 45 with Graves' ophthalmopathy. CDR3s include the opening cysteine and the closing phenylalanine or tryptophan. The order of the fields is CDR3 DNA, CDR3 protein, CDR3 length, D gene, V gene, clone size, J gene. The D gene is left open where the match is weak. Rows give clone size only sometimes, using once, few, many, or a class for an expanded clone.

CDR3nt: TGTGCCAGCAGTTTGTACCAGGGAGCCCCCCAAGAGACCCAGTACTTC
CDR3aa: CASSLYQGAPQETQYF
len: 16
d_gene: -
v_gene: TRBV28
abundance: many
j_gene: TRBJ2-5

CDR3nt: TGTGCCAGCAGTGACTTAAGCAGGCTGAACACTGAAGCTTTCTTT
CDR3aa: CASSDLSRLNTEAFF
len: 15
d_gene: -
v_gene: TRBV6-1
abundance: many
j_gene: TRBJ1-1

CDR3nt: TGTGCCAGCAGTCCCGTCAGACAGGGGAGCTCCTACGAGCAGTACTTC
CDR3aa: CASSPVRQGSSYEQYF
len: 16
d_gene: TRBD1
v_gene: TRBV6-2/TRBV6-3
abundance: -
j_gene: TRBJ2-7

CDR3nt: TGTGCCAGCAGCCAAGTAGGTGGAATCGGGGAGTTGTTTTTT
CDR3aa: CASSQVGGIGELFF
len: 14
d_gene: -
v_gene: TRBV3-1
abundance: -
j_gene: TRBJ2-2

CDR3nt: TGCAGTGTTGAACACCAACTTAGCGGGAGAAGTAGGAATGAGCAGTTCTTC
CDR3aa: CSVEHQLSGRSRNEQFF
len: 17
d_gene: TRBD2
v_gene: TRBV20-1
abundance: many
j_gene: TRBJ2-1

CDR3nt: TGTGCCAGCAGCCTAGCGGTTTACACAGATACGCAGTATTTT
CDR3aa: CASSLAVYTDTQYF
len: 14
d_gene: TRBD2
v_gene: TRBV7-2
abundance: -
j_gene: TRBJ2-3

CDR3nt: TGTGCCAGCAGCTTCGAGGAAGGGTCCTACAATGAGCAGTTCTTC
CDR3aa: CASSFEEGSYNEQFF
len: 15
d_gene: -
v_gene: TRBV7-2
abundance: many
j_gene: TRBJ2-1

CDR3nt: TGTGCCAGCAGAGCCGACGGTGAAGCTTTCTTT
CDR3aa: CASRADGEAFF
len: 11
d_gene: -
v_gene: TRBV28
abundance: many
j_gene: TRBJ1-1

CDR3nt: TGTGCCAGCAGCTTAGGAGAGGCGCCGTGGAACATTCAGTACTTC
CDR3aa: CASSLGEAPWNIQYF
len: 15
d_gene: -
v_gene: TRBV7-2
abundance: many
j_gene: TRBJ2-4

CDR3nt: TGTGCCAGCAGTGTCGCCCGGGACAGGAGACGAACCAACTATGGCTACACCTTC
CDR3aa: CASSVARDRRRTNYGYTF
len: 18
d_gene: TRBD1
v_gene: TRBV2
abundance: -
j_gene: TRBJ1-2

CDR3nt: TGCAGTGCTAGCCTAGCGGGAGAGAACAATGAGCAGTTCTTC
CDR3aa: CSASLAGENNEQFF
len: 14
d_gene: TRBD2
v_gene: TRBV20-1
abundance: many
j_gene: TRBJ2-1

CDR3nt: TGCGCCAGCAGCCAAGAATTGACAGTACTTACCTACGAGCAGTACTTC
CDR3aa: CASSQELTVLTYEQYF
len: 16
d_gene: -
v_gene: TRBV4-1
abundance: -
j_gene: TRBJ2-7

CDR3nt: TGTGCCAGCAGTTTGATACAGCTGGCCAAAAACATTCAGTACTTC
CDR3aa: CASSLIQLAKNIQYF
len: 15
d_gene: -
v_gene: TRBV28
abundance: many
j_gene: TRBJ2-4

CDR3nt: TGTGCTCCTCGACACCGGGCTAATGAAAAACTGTTTTTT
CDR3aa: CAPRHRANEKLFF
len: 13
d_gene: -
v_gene: TRBV12-5
abundance: -
j_gene: TRBJ1-4

CDR3nt: TGCGCCAGCAGTACGGACAGGGGGGCTGAAGCTTTCTTT
CDR3aa: CASSTDRGAEAFF
len: 13
d_gene: TRBD1
v_gene: TRBV5-1
abundance: -
j_gene: TRBJ1-1

CDR3nt: TGCGCCAGCAGCTTGGCCCGACTAGGGAGGGCCGAGCAGTACTTC
CDR3aa: CASSLARLGRAEQYF
len: 15
d_gene: TRBD2
v_gene: TRBV5-1
abundance: many
j_gene: TRBJ2-7

CDR3nt: TGCAGTGCTAGGTTTCTGAGACTAGCGGGGACCTACGAGCAGTACTTC
CDR3aa: CSARFLRLAGTYEQYF
len: 16
d_gene: TRBD2
v_gene: TRBV20-1
abundance: -
j_gene: TRBJ2-7

CDR3nt: TGCAGCGTTGAAAGGGGAAACTATGGCTACACCTTC
CDR3aa: CSVERGNYGYTF
len: 12
d_gene: -
v_gene: TRBV29-1
abundance: -
j_gene: TRBJ1-2

CDR3nt: TGTGCCAGCAGCCCCCAGGGGGGGCGGTCAGATACGCAGTATTTT
CDR3aa: CASSPQGGRSDTQYF
len: 15
d_gene: -
v_gene: TRBV2
abundance: many
j_gene: TRBJ2-3

CDR3nt: TGTGCCTGGACCCTCTCCTATAATTCACCCCTCCACTTT
CDR3aa: CAWTLSYNSPLHF
len: 13
d_gene: -
v_gene: TRBV30
abundance: many
j_gene: TRBJ1-6

CDR3nt: TGTGCCTGGAGTGGGGCGTGGGAGACCCAGTACTTC
CDR3aa: CAWSGAWETQYF
len: 12
d_gene: -
v_gene: TRBV30
abundance: few
j_gene: TRBJ2-5

CDR3nt: TGTGCCTGGAGCGGGATTAGGACTAGCGGGTCCGGGCAGTACTTC
CDR3aa: CAWSGIRTSGSGQYF
len: 15
d_gene: TRBD2
v_gene: TRBV30
abundance: few
j_gene: TRBJ2-7

CDR3nt: TGCAGTGCTAGAGACCCAGGGGGGGCCACAGATACGCAGTATTTT
CDR3aa: CSARDPGGATDTQYF
len: 15
d_gene: -
v_gene: TRBV20-1
abundance: -
j_gene: TRBJ2-3